Listed below are T cell receptor beta chains from one sample, sequenced in a study of cytomegalovirus exposure and HLA in healthy donors. Method: immunoSEQ multiplex PCR; TCRdb's copy keeps in-frame clones and lacks some. Of 60,000 to 80,000 clones in the sample, approximately 80% are singletons; the top ten hold less than 3%. The sequenced sample was PBMCs. Receptor source: a man aged 25 to 40 in good health and CMV-seronegative. Each CDR3 is given with its conserved first and last residue. The D gene is left open where the match is weak. Clone size is not always given. Where it is, it says once, few, many or a class for expanded clones.

CDR3aa: CASRSRSRVGYGYTF; v_gene: TRBV19; abundance: NA; j_gene: TRBJ1-2; d_gene: NA
CDR3aa: CASSLVGTGGDTQYF; v_gene: TRBV5-6; abundance: NA; j_gene: TRBJ2-3; d_gene: TRBD1
CDR3aa: CASSAFRDRVANYGYTF; v_gene: TRBV27; abundance: NA; j_gene: TRBJ1-2; d_gene: TRBD1
CDR3aa: CASSQDPGQGNEKLFF; v_gene: TRBV4-2; abundance: many; j_gene: TRBJ1-4; d_gene: TRBD1
CDR3aa: CASSRTGSRTDTQYF; v_gene: TRBV11-2; abundance: NA; j_gene: TRBJ2-3; d_gene: TRBD1
CDR3aa: CASSLASRAEGAFF; v_gene: TRBV7-9; abundance: NA; j_gene: TRBJ1-1; d_gene: NA
CDR3aa: CASSSSGTTYEQYF; v_gene: TRBV9; abundance: NA; j_gene: TRBJ2-7; d_gene: TRBD2
CDR3aa: CASTDSGTVIGEQFF; v_gene: TRBV7-8; abundance: once; j_gene: TRBJ2-1; d_gene: TRBD1
CDR3aa: CASSPNDLGYTDTQYF; v_gene: TRBV2; abundance: once; j_gene: TRBJ2-3; d_gene: NA
CDR3aa: CASSSDGTDYNSPLHF; v_gene: TRBV6-5; abundance: NA; j_gene: TRBJ1-6; d_gene: NA
CDR3aa: CASGPGNTIYF; v_gene: TRBV9; abundance: NA; j_gene: TRBJ1-3; d_gene: NA
CDR3aa: CASSPTGQGAVSNQPQHF; v_gene: TRBV7-9; abundance: NA; j_gene: TRBJ1-5; d_gene: TRBD1
CDR3aa: CASSSGQILEQYF; v_gene: TRBV7-2; abundance: NA; j_gene: TRBJ2-7; d_gene: TRBD1
CDR3aa: CASRASGNTIYF; v_gene: TRBV7-2; abundance: NA; j_gene: TRBJ1-3; d_gene: NA
CDR3aa: CASSSVYRGNSPLHF; v_gene: TRBV7-2; abundance: NA; j_gene: TRBJ1-6; d_gene: NA
CDR3aa: CASSLMADEQYF; v_gene: TRBV5-1; abundance: NA; j_gene: TRBJ2-7; d_gene: NA
CDR3aa: CASRGGRANTGELFF; v_gene: TRBV27; abundance: NA; j_gene: TRBJ2-2; d_gene: TRBD2
CDR3aa: CASSPHITSLAPRAGELFF; v_gene: TRBV27; abundance: NA; j_gene: TRBJ2-2; d_gene: TRBD2